One T cell receptor (beta chain) is described in this entry. The source of the sample is a study of blood T cell repertoires in COVID-19. Turning to the study itself: Acute and convalescent COVID-19 samples came from the United States, Italy and Spain.

Authors' data handling: Researchers report that nucleated cell counts were estimated from reference gene primer amplification. Only in-frame clones appear in the TCRdb table, and some are missing; sequencing was by immunoSEQ multiplex PCR. For V, J and clone size, that table is used; D and trimming come from the DNA. The sample has 250,000 to 350,000 clones, roughly 88% seen once; the top ten hold 0.7% to 0.9%. Germline V CDR1 and CDR2: MGHRA, YSYEKL. This CDR3 comprises 14 residues. V dropped 4 bases and J dropped 7; count of bases not matched to a gene: 4. The sequence was collected from a human donor with COVID-19, enrolled during active disease. The donor label of this sample is uncertain. Material: peripheral blood. This chain uses TRBV4-1 with TRBJ2-1; 10 positions agree with TRBD1. CDR3 sequence: CASSRGQGVNEQFF. The DNA of the CDR3 is TGCGCCAGCAGCCGCGGACAGGGGGTGAATGAGCAGTTCTTC.